This TCR beta chain came from a study of regulatory T cells in long-lasting Graves disease. Time point: newly diagnosed GD, antithyroid drugs for less than 3 months. Scientists built the TCR library using RNA that was extracted from PBMCs. Library construction for TCR beta used iRepertoire HTBI primers and Arm-PCR of CDR3 regions. TCRdb re-derived calls from the multiplex PCR reads in MiXCR, one entry per CDR3 protein. Of roughly 500,000 distinct CDR3 sequences in the sample, approximately 12% were seen once. These data also formed part of another study, on T cells in Graves' hyperthyroidism and ophthalmopathy. That study reports: Researchers found most expanded thyroid clonotypes above 0.001 in blood as well.

This TCR derives from a woman aged 25 to 39 with Graves disease. The sequenced sample was peripheral blood mononuclear cells (PBMCs), obtained at new diagnosis, from a patient treated with antithyroid drugs.

The CDR3 loop is CASSVSGQGDEQFF. CDR3 nucleotide sequence: TGTGCCAGCAGCGTATCCGGACAGGGGGATGAGCAGTTCTTC. V gene TRBV9 combines with J gene TRBJ2-1; 10 bases align to TRBD1. Trimming removed 1 base from V and 8 bases from J; junction bases left unmatched: 3. Germline assignment: CDR1 SGDLS and CDR2 YYNGEE. CDR3 length: 14 amino acids.